These 11 T cell receptor beta chains were sequenced from one sample in a study of cytomegalovirus exposure and HLA in healthy donors. A multiplex PCR was run with 60 Vbeta primers and 13 Jbeta primers. TCRdb's copy holds only in-frame clones and misses some; the assay was immunoSEQ multiplex PCR. The repertoire holds about 120,000 clones, with about 86% as singletons. Sequencing was performed on PBMCs. The receptor set was obtained from a woman aged 35 to 49 in good health and CMV-seronegative.

This chain connects TRBV5-1 to TRBJ1-1; a weak D match, TRBD1 (6 bases). Germline V gives CDR1 SGHRS, CDR2 YFSETQ. This CDR3 region has 14 residues. V dropped 4 bases and J dropped 1 base, with 11 bases sitting between them. The CDR3 DNA reads TGCGCCAGCAGCCCCCAGGACAGGAACACTGAAGCTTTCTTT. Translating gives CASSPQDRNTEAFF.

This rearrangement joins TRBV2 to TRBJ1-2, with 7 bases fitting TRBD1. Unmatched junction bases numbered 1, after V lost 1 base and J lost 2 bases. CDR3 size: 14 residues. Looked up from germline, CDR1 is SNHLY and CDR2 is FYNNEI. This chain's CDR3 is CASSEDRGNYGYTF. CDR3 coding DNA: TGTGCCAGCAGTGAAGACAGGGGAAACTATGGCTACACCTTC.

The chain combines TRBV5-6 with TRBJ1-1; D perhaps matches TRBD1 (5 bases). The V gene's germline CDR1 is SGHDT and CDR2 YYEEEE. CDR3 length: 15 residues. V lost 2 bases and J 2 bases, leaving 13 bases between the germline ends. The DNA for the CDR3 is TGTGCCAGCAGCTTTGGGGCAGGAGATAACACTGAAGCTTTCTTT. Amino acids: CASSFGAGDNTEAFF.

V is TRBV29-1 and J is TRBJ2-1; 7 nucleotides align to TRBD2. The V gene end was trimmed by 7 bases and the J gene end by 0 bases; junction bases not matched to a gene: 0. The CDR3 runs to 12 residues. Germline V CDR1 and CDR2: SQVTM, ANQGSEA. The DNA of the CDR3 is TGCAGCGGGGGGGGCTCCTACAATGAGCAGTTCTTC. Its translation: CSGGGSYNEQFF.

The chain employs TRBV18 and TRBJ2-5; TRBD2 matches 7 bases. Trimming took 4 bases from V and 2 from J; bases not matched to a gene: 4. The CDR3 spans 14 residues. The germline V gene encodes CDR1 KGHSH and CDR2 LQKENI. The CDR3 region has the DNA TGTGCCAGCTCACGGGCGGGGGAACAAGAGACCCAGTACTTC. Translated: CASSRAGEQETQYF.

The chain has TRBV16 and TRBJ2-1, with 9 positions matching TRBD2. V shed 7 bases and J 4 bases; nucleotides not matched to a gene: 11. The CDR3 runs to 16 residues. Per the germline V gene, CDR1 is KGHSY and CDR2 is FQNENV. DNA of the CDR3: TGTGCCAGCAACCCAATCGCGGGAGGGGTGTACAATGAGCAGTTCTTC. It codes for CASNPIAGGVYNEQFF.

V gene TRBV7-8 combines with J gene TRBJ2-3; possible D gene TRBD1, 5 bases. This CDR3 has 17 amino acids. Trimming took 5 bases from V and 3 from J, leaving 21 bases between them. The germline V gene encodes CDR1 SGHVS and CDR2 FQNEAQ. The CDR3 is CASSVGQGFGLTDTQYF. In nucleotides, the CDR3 is TGTGCCAGCAGCGTCGGGCAGGGTTTCGGATTAACAGATACGCAGTATTTT.

J is TRBJ1-3 and V is TRBV19; 7 bases match TRBD1. V lost 5 bases, J lost 2 bases, and 9 bases stayed unmatched. Germline-derived CDR1 and CDR2 are LNHDA and SQIVND (reference sequence). CDR3 length equals 16 residues. CDR3 region: CASSFTTGATGNTIYF. The CDR3 region has the DNA TGTGCCAGTAGTTTTACTACAGGGGCGACTGGAAACACCATATATTTT.

The chain has TRBV11-2 and TRBJ1-2; possible D gene TRBD1, 6 bases. Germline V CDR1 and CDR2: SGHAT, FQNNGV. V lost 5 bases and J 4 bases, leaving 23 bases between the germline ends. The CDR3 covers 17 residues. CDR3 DNA: TGTGCCAGCAGCCCCGTACAGGGTGGGTTGAGACTCTATGGCTACACCTTC. Protein: CASSPVQGGLRLYGYTF.

Here the CDR3 reads CASSLRGQGTYEQYF. In nucleotides, the CDR3 is TGTGCCAGCAGCTTAAGGGGTCAGGGGACGTACGAGCAGTACTTC. This chain joins TRBV13 and TRBJ2-5; tentative D call: TRBD1 (6 bases). The J call may be incorrect, as the DNA end agrees better with TRBJ2-7. This CDR3 region has 15 residues. Germline V gene lookup returns CDR1 PRHDT and CDR2 FYEKMQ (reference sequence).

The rearrangement uses TRBV5-1 and TRBJ1-3; perhaps TRBD1 as D (6 bases). The CDR3 consists of 13 residues. V was trimmed by 8 bases and J by 4 bases, leaving 13 bases between them. In germline, CDR1 is SGHRS, CDR2 YFSETQ. The chain's CDR3 is CARVTGSGNTIYF. As DNA, the CDR3 is TGCGCCAGGGTAACAGGGTCCGGAAACACCATATATTTT.